Here is one T cell receptor beta chain with its context. Antigen specificity is unknown. This sample stems from a study of T cells in Graves' hyperthyroidism and ophthalmopathy. The source material, RNA transcripts, was used to amplify TCR beta CDR3 regions. The HTBI set primed first-round TCR CDR3 RT-PCR. TCRdb fed the multiplex PCR reads into MiXCR, producing one record per CDR3 protein. The sample lists about 840,000 distinct CDR3 sequences, roughly 40% occurring once. Study outcomes and limitations: Ophthalmopathy stood apart from stable hyperthyroidism in a 13 V-J model.

The V end lost 8 bases, the J end lost 4 bases, and 16 bases lay between the germline ends. The CDR3 totals 15 residues. Germline V gene data show CDR1 as SGDLS and CDR2 as YYNGEE. The sequencing sample was made of blood. The TCR was taken from a man in his late teens or twenties with Graves' hyperthyroidism. The chain is built from TRBV9 and TRBJ1-6; D is unclear. This CDR3 reads CASSGRGGYNSPLHF. The CDR3 nucleotides are TGTGCCAGTTCAGGTCGGGGTGGGTATAATTCACCCCTCCACTTT.